The following is a TCR beta chain sequence with its context. Its specificity is not known. The entry originates in a study of T-cell reconstitution after alpha-beta-depleted transplantation in children. It was with unique molecular identifiers that the TCRbeta library was prepared. TCRdb reprocessed the PCR reads via MiXCR and lists one record per CDR3 protein. The table lists some 450,000 distinct CDR3 sequences, 43% of them singletons. Study results and limitations: The study traced high day-60 TCRbeta diversity in some patients to surviving recipient T cells and thymic progenitors. Among T cells one year after transplant, newly produced cells accounted for most counts and diversity. Alpha-beta T cells present about two months after transplant were reported to originate from several hundred expanded graft clones.

Germline V gives CDR1 MNHNS, CDR2 SASEGT. This CDR3 region has 16 residues. The V end was cut by 8 bases, the J end by 2 bases, with 18 bases between. This material consisted of PBMCs, taken before TCRalphabeta/CD19-depleted stem cell transplant. This TCR was sampled from a girl between 2 and 10 years old with aplastic anemia, due to receive a stem cell transplant. The rearrangement joins TRBV6-1 to TRBJ2-2, with a tentative D call TRBD1 (5 bases). CDR3 coding DNA: TGTGCCAGCGTAAAGGACAAAGGGCCCAACACCGGGGAGCTGTTTTTT. It specifies CASVKDKGPNTGELFF.